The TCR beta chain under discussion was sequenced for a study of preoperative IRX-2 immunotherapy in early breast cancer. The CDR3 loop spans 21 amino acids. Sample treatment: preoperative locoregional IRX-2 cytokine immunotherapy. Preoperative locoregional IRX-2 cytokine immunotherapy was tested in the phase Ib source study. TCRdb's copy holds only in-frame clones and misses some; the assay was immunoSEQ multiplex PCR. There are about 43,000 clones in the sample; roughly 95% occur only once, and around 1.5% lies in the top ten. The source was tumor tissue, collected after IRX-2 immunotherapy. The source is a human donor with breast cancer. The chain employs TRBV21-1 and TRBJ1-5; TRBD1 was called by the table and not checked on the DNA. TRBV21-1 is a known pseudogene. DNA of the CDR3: TGTGCCAGCAGCAAATCCGGTGTCGTTGTTTTGCCACAGGGCGGCAATCAGCCCCAGCATTTT. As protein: CASSKSGVVVLPQGGNQPQHF.